The source of this T cell receptor (beta chain) is a study of radiation and T cells in renal cell carcinoma (dated by TCRdb to the early 2020s). A note on the overall study: TCR beta sequencing covered 55 or so samples in total, comprising some 26 tumors and roughly 27 peripheral blood samples. A total of over 4 million unique CDR3 nucleotide sequences, encoding 2,658,974 unique CDR3 amino acid sequences, were found across all 50 or so samples. The final blood draw was performed at 4 weeks after radiation, at the same time as nephrectomy. Study-level results and caveats: Because pretreatment tumor biopsies were not available, the study could not determine whether clonotypes were already present within the tumor at baseline. An increase in top tumor clonotypes in blood was observed from baseline to 2 weeks post-radiation, followed by contraction by 4 weeks, which was taken to suggest transient expansion of tumor-resident clones. Tracking of blood repertoire dynamics stopped at roughly 29 days after treatment, with no follow-up past that point. Effects of radiation dose or scheduling on the TCR repertoire could not be addressed with the single-armed trial design.

Via the germline V gene (reference sequence), CDR1 is MNHNY and CDR2 SVGAGI. The CDR3, cysteine through phenylalanine, is 13 amino acids long. The read is trimmed to its CDR3 DNA, 39 bases read in frame from base 1. V drops 6 bases and J drops 6 bases, leaving 12 bases in between. Following the manufacturer's recommendations, the immunoSEQ kit was used to generate TCR beta libraries from genomic DNA. To prepare libraries, a first multiplex PCR with proprietary primers was run, followed by a second PCR that added unique barcodes, and a bead cleanup was done after each round. A positive control reaction and a negative control reaction, both provided in the kit, were run with every batch of samples. The final libraries were assessed on an Agilent 4200 TapeStation D1000 ScreenTape, pooled by volume, and quantified by qPCR. Sequencing ran on an Illumina NextSeq500 with a MidOutput 150-cycle cartridge, using 156 Read1 and 15 Index1 cycles with kit custom primers. The pooled library was loaded at around 1.1 pM, and approximately 20% PhiX control was spiked in. The original pipeline was this. The vendor-processed data were analyzed in R, and a clonotype was defined as all T cells that share the same CDR3 nucleotide sequence. In the clone abundance analyses, frequencies in each sample were normalized to that sample's 10,000 most abundant clones. Public T cell clones, which averaged fewer than five per sample, were removed prior to analysis. Tumor-enriched clonotypes and baseline blood-enriched clonotypes were defined as those with an abundance difference of at least 32-fold between compartments. A beta-binomial differential abundance model was used to identify clonotypes that expanded or contracted between blood time points. Tumor-blood repertoire similarity was measured with the Baroni-Urbani and Buser coefficient, and group comparisons used two-tailed Wilcoxon tests in R. TCRdb retrieved this table from immuneACCESS and kept in-frame rearrangements only. Not all clones are present; in checked studies, unresolved V genes account for under half, and no reason is known for the remainder. V and J calls and clone size come straight from that table; D and trimming were deduced from the DNA. Counted in this sample were 130,000 to 150,000 clones; less than 90% of them appeared once. The ten largest clones take up less than 20% of the sample.

The sample's time point label, in plain terms: blood 4 weeks post-SBRT, at nephrectomy. According to the study, the label for this sample's treatment or condition signals: 15 Gy SBRT to primary tumor, nephrectomy 4 weeks later. Samples came from a clinical trial, in which primary renal cell carcinomas received 15 Gy stereotactic body radiation therapy followed by nephrectomy 4 weeks later. To track tumor-enriched clonotypes, serial peripheral blood was sampled from radiation-treated patients at baseline and at 2 weeks and 4 weeks after SBRT. Renal cell carcinoma with clear cell pathology was present in all patients. Genomic DNA for TCR sequencing was prepared using the QIAamp DNA Blood Mini Kit (Qiagen). Only samples passing all quality control checks were included in the analyses. In the case of this clone: The specificity of this receptor is unknown. No much larger clonotype is one base removed from it; base qualities were not supplied.

Recombination linked TRBV6-6 to TRBJ2-1, with TRBD2 tentatively as D gene (6 bases match). This clonotype was obtained from a woman aged 45 to 65 with renal cell carcinoma. The sequenced sample was blood, obtained from a patient whose treatment included radiotherapy and nephrectomy. The CDR3 is CASRPGTRNEQFF. The bases read TGTGCCAGCAGACCCGGGACTCGCAATGAGCAGTTCTTC.